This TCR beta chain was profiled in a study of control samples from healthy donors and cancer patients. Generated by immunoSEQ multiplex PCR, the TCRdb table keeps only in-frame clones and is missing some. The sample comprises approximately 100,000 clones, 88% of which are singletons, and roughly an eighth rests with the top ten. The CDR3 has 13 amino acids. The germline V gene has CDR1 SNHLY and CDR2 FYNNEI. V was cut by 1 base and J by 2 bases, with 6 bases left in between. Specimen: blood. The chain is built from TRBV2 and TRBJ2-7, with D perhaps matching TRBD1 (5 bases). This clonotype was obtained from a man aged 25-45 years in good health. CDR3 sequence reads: CASSEDRPYEQYF. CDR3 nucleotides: TGTGCCAGCAGTGAAGACAGGCCCTACGAGCAGTACTTC.